The 15 T cell receptor beta chains below were found in one sample sequenced in a study of radiation and T cells in renal cell carcinoma (TCRdb year 2020). Reading the label with the study, this specimen's time point is: blood 2 weeks post-SBRT. Interpreted using the paper, the treatment or condition label stands for: 15 Gy SBRT to primary tumor, nephrectomy 4 weeks later. Library method: the immunoSEQ multiplex PCR assay. What TCRdb holds here is the immuneACCESS table cut down to in-frame rearrangements. Part of the clones is not present; checked against another copy, under half of the missing clones reflect an unresolved V gene, and the others are unexplained. The sample yields more than 150,000 clones; about 91% were counted once. The ten biggest clones cover over 10% of the sample. Sequenced here: blood, sampled from a patient whose treatment included radiotherapy and nephrectomy. Every receptor here comes from a woman aged 50 to 65 with renal cell carcinoma.

This clone was counted a single time. This rearrangement joins TRBV4-2 to TRBJ2-5, with 7 bases lining up with TRBD2. The DNA end favors TRBJ2-7, so the J call may be wrong. Looked up from germline, CDR1 is LGHNA and CDR2 is YNFKEQ. CDR3 length equals 14 residues. The CDR3 DNA sequence: TGTGCCAGCAGCCTTACCGGGGGGAGGAACGAGCAGTACTTC. This codes for CASSLTGGRNEQYF.

The chain joins TRBV18 to TRBJ1-5, with D possibly being TRBD1 (6 bases). The V end lost 4 bases, the J end lost 6 bases, and 16 bases lay between the germline ends. The germline CDR1 and CDR2 sequences are KGHSH and LQKENI. The CDR3 runs to 15 residues. CDR3 nucleotides: TGTGCCAGCTCACAGGGTTACAGGGAACTTCAGCCCCAGCATTTT. Translating gives CASSQGYRELQPQHF.

The chain joins TRBV4-1 to TRBJ1-1, with 8 bases that match TRBD1. Germline lookup yields CDR1 MGHRA and CDR2 YSYEKL. This CDR3 has 16 residues. After removal of 6 bases from V and 1 base from J, the junction contained 10 bases not matched to a gene. DNA of the CDR3: TGCGCCAGCAGACGAGGACAGGGAAGTGAGAACACTGAAGCTTTCTTT. It specifies CASRRGQGSENTEAFF.

The chain recombines TRBV11-3 with TRBJ2-7; 9 positions match TRBD1. Germline V gives CDR1 SGHNT, CDR2 YENEEA. The CDR3 totals 14 residues. V was pared by 6 bases and J by 5 bases, with 8 bases of the junction left unmatched. The CDR3 DNA reads TGTGCCAGCAGTCCCGGGACAGGGATCCACGAGCAGTACTTC. Translating it yields CASSPGTGIHEQYF.

By share of the sample, this clone is hyperexpanded (1% or more). This chain joins TRBV10-3 and TRBJ1-1, with D maybe TRBD1 (6 bases). The CDR3 has 17 residues. Per germline, CDR1 ENHRY and CDR2 SYGVKD. Deletions cut 1 base from V and 0 bases from J, with 15 bases between. In nucleotides, the CDR3 is TGTGCCATCAGTGAGTTCCGGGACACAGACCTGAACACTGAAGCTTTCTTT. Encoded protein: CAISEFRDTDLNTEAFF.

This clone was picked up a small number of times. The chain couples TRBV5-4 to TRBJ2-7, with a possible D match to TRBD2 (7 bases). Trimming left V 0 bases short and J 7 bases short, with 17 bases between. Germline V CDR1 and CDR2: SGHNT, YYREEE (reference sequence). The CDR3 runs to 15 residues. The CDR3 DNA is TGTGCCAGCAGCTTGGGACGGGGGGCCGACGGGGAGCAGTACTTC. Translated: CASSLGRGADGEQYF.

The rearrangement uses TRBV7-3 and TRBJ2-1, with 8 bases identical to TRBD2. The CDR3 is 15 residues long. Unmatched junction bases numbered 4, after V lost 5 bases and J lost 1 base. Germline CDR1 reads SGHTA; CDR2 reads FQGTGA. The CDR3 DNA reads TGTGCCAGCAGCCGGATAGCGGGGTCCTACAATGAGCAGTTCTTC. This sequence encodes CASSRIAGSYNEQFF. Together with reference TRBV7-3 and TRBJ2-1, the CDR3 gives the full variable domain: GAGVSQTPSNKVTEKGKYVELRCDPISGHTALYWYRQSLGQGPEFLIYFQGTGAADDSGLPNDRFFAVRPEGSVSTLKIQRTERGDSAVYLCASSRIAGSYNEQFFGPGTRLTVL.

The chain links TRBV5-1 to TRBJ1-1, with TRBD1 matching 9 bases. Germline V lookup: CDR1 SGHRS, CDR2 YFSETQ. The CDR3 consists of 15 residues. V lost 4 bases, J lost 1 base, and 5 bases stayed unmatched. CDR3 nucleotides: TGCGCCAGCAGCATAGGGGACAGGGCGAACACTGAAGCTTTCTTT. Protein sequence: CASSIGDRANTEAFF. The variable domain in full, with the rest retrieved from reference TRBV5-1 and TRBJ1-1, is KAGVTQTPRYLIKTRGQQVTLSCSPISGHRSVSWYQQTPGQGLQFLFEYFSETQRNKGNFPGRFSGRQFSNSRSEMNVSTLELGDSALYLCASSIGDRANTEAFFGQGTRLTVV.

The J gene is TRBJ1-6, the V gene TRBV4-3; D is uncertain. V lost 0 bases, J lost 5 bases, and 11 bases lay in between. The CDR3 is made up of 16 amino acids. CDR1 is LGHNA, CDR2 YSLEER, per germline. DNA of the CDR3: TGCGCCAGCAGCCAAGAACTAACACCGAATAATTCACCCCTCCACTTT. Protein: CASSQELTPNNSPLHF.

This chain connects TRBV4-1 to TRBJ2-7; D not resolved. CDR3 length equals 16 residues. Per the germline V gene, CDR1 is MGHRA and CDR2 is YSYEKL. V lost 0 bases to trimming and J lost 1 base, with 13 bases between them. CDR3 DNA sequence: TGCGCCAGCAGCCAAGAGGTCGCGGTGGATTCCTACGAGCAGTACTTC. The encoded protein is CASSQEVAVDSYEQYF.

This chain uses TRBV5-6 with TRBJ2-3; no clear D gene. Germline V gene lookup returns CDR1 SGHDT and CDR2 YYEEEE. V lost 4 bases, J lost 0 bases, and 6 bases lay in between. CDR3 length: 13 residues. For the CDR3, the DNA is TGTGCCAGCAGCCGGAGTAGCACAGATACGCAGTATTTT. The encoded protein is CASSRSSTDTQYF. The full variable domain, rest sourced from reference TRBV5-6 and TRBJ2-3, is DAGVTQSPTHLIKTRGQQVTLRCSPKSGHDTVSWYQQALGQGPQFIFQYYEEEERQRGNFPDRFSGHQFPNYSSELNVNALLLGDSALYLCASSRSSTDTQYFGPGTRLTVL.

The V gene is TRBV7-6, the J gene TRBJ1-4, with 10 bases lining up with TRBD1. The CDR3 sequence is 14 residues long. The V segment lost 4 bases and the J segment 6 bases; nucleotides outside the gene matches: 2. In germline, CDR1 is SGHVS, CDR2 FNYEAQ. The CDR3 spells CASSSGTGDEKLFF. The CDR3 nucleotides read TGTGCCAGCAGCTCTGGGACAGGGGATGAAAAACTGTTTTTT.

The genes are TRBV5-1 and TRBJ2-5, with D possibly TRBD2 on 5 matching bases. The CDR3 has 16 residues. Germline CDR1 and CDR2: SGHRS and YFSETQ. V lost 4 bases and J lost 0, with 16 bases in between. The CDR3 bases are TGCGCCAGCAGCACGAGGAGGCAACCGTACCAAGAGACCCAGTACTTC. Protein: CASSTRRQPYQETQYF.

The chain carries TRBV18 and TRBJ2-4; no definite D call. The ends were cut back, 6 bases at V and 8 bases at J, with 20 bases in the middle. The CDR3 contains 15 residues. Germline CDR1 and CDR2: KGHSH and LQKENI. The CDR3 sequence is CASSLLGVQADIQYF. In DNA, the CDR3 is TGTGCCAGCTCCCTGCTTGGGGTTCAGGCGGACATTCAGTACTTC.

The rearrangement uses TRBV5-3 and TRBJ1-6, with unresolved D. Being an ORF, TRBV5-3 has a function that is uncertain. Trimming pared 0 bases from V and 9 bases from J, leaving 16 bases between. CDR3 length: 16 residues. CDR3 coding DNA: TGTGCCAGAAGCTTGGGAACAGCAATCCGAGCTTCACCCCTCCACTTT. It encodes CARSLGTAIRASPLHF.